The sequence of this T cell receptor (beta chain) was determined in a study of PD-1 blockade in classical Hodgkin lymphoma (dated by TCRdb to the early 2020s). About the study as a whole: Nivolumab dosing was 3 mg/kg intravenously every 2 weeks, continuing until either disease progression or unacceptable toxicity. To define a peripheral blood immune signature of response to PD-1 blockade in classical Hodgkin lymphoma, the study combined TCR beta sequencing with CyTOF. What the study reported, not specific to this receptor: A significant rise by C4D1 was seen in CD4+ but not CD8+ TCR diversity (p=0.0027 vs p=0.16), with the rise being most apparent in complete responders (p=0.02). Diversity was lower in patients who began nivolumab less than 1 year after ASCT, so these patients were left out of later analyses to avoid confounding by immune reconstitution. Baseline TCR diversity was reported to be lower in newly diagnosed patients than in healthy donors and to be lower still in relapsed/refractory patients. Trial patients with a complete response had baseline diversity similar to that of newly diagnosed patients, while partial responders and progressors had significantly lower diversity. The study covered only a single clinical trial cohort, and the causes of the repertoire differences, possibly disease activity or prior therapy, were still not defined.

A remark on this clone: The target of this receptor is not known. Qualities for individual bases were not recorded, and no much larger clone is one base off.

Spanning cysteine to phenylalanine, the CDR3 consists of 15 amino acids. Only CDR3 DNA is held: 45 bases, read in frame from base 1. The germline V gene gives CDR1 as MNHNS and CDR2 as SASEGT. The V end gives up 7 bases and the J end 5 bases, leaving 10 bases in the junction not matched to a gene. The time point label here, explained by the study, means: cycle 4 day 1 (C4D1), after 5 to 7 weeks of nivolumab. All trial patients had relapsed after autologous stem cell transplantation, with cohorts A, B and C differing in prior brentuximab vedotin exposure. The trial cohort comprised roughly 50 patients with relapsed/refractory classical Hodgkin lymphoma whose best overall responses were complete response, partial response or progressive disease. Single-agent nivolumab was administered to trial patients in the multi-cohort phase II CheckMate 205 trial. An independent review committee assessed best overall response using the 2007 International Working Group response criteria. PBMCs from the trial were collected at three points: immediately before nivolumab initiation (C1D1), and during therapy at cycle 2 day 1 and cycle 4 day 1. Peripheral blood was collected in 8 mL Vacutainer Cell Preparation Tubes, from which PBMCs were isolated by centrifugation and then cryopreserved.

The Qiagen DNeasy kit was used to extract genomic DNA from unsorted PBMCs and from the negatively selected CD4+ and CD8+ fractions. TCR beta CDR3 regions were amplified by immunoSEQ multiplex PCR using primers annealing to V and J segments. A synthetic immune receptor repertoire was used to minimize amplification bias, and remaining bias was computationally removed after sequencing. Concerning the study's data processing: Custom Python scripts were used to quantify repertoire diversity as the Shannon entropy index. The unsorted, CD4+ and CD8+ repertoires were each analyzed separately, with the exception of combined analyses, where CD4+ and CD8+ sequences were merged in silico. A clone counted as expanded when the clone's frequency after treatment rose at least 2-fold relative to C1D1, and clones undetected at baseline were given a pseudocount of 0.5. Singleton clones were defined as clones with 0 or 1 copy at C1D1, and non-singleton clones were defined as clones with 2 or more copies. By matching protein sequences in sorted samples from the same patient, clones expanded in unsorted samples were annotated as CD4+, CD8+ or unknown. Diversity changes from C1D1 to C4D1 were tested in paired samples using Wilcoxon tests. Imported from immuneACCESS, the table was reduced by TCRdb to in-frame sequences with V and J called. These copies leave out some clones; in studies compared against another copy, an unresolved V gene accounts for under half, and the cause of the remainder is not known. D and trimming were read from the DNA, whereas the V and J calls and clone size are those reported in that table. This sample gives tens of thousands of clones in total; roughly 86% of them show up just once. The ten largest clones take up roughly 23% of the sample.

This TCR was sampled from a human donor with classical Hodgkin lymphoma. The V gene is TRBV6-1 and the J gene is TRBJ2-1; a stretch of 8 junction bases matches TRBD2. The sequences come from peripheral blood mononuclear cells (PBMCs), collected before the fourth cycle of nivolumab. CDR3 loop: CASTLSGSSHNEQFF. The DNA sequence is TGTGCCAGCACCCTGAGCGGGAGTTCCCACAATGAGCAGTTCTTC.